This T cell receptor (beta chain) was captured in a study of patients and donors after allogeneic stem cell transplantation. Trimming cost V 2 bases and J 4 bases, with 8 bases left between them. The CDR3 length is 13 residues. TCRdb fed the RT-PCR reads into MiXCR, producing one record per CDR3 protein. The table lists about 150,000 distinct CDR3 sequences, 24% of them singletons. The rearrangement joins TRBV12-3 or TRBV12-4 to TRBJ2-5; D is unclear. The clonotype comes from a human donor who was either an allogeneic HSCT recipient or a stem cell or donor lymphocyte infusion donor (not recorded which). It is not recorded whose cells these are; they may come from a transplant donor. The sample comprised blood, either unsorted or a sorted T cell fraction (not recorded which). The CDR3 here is CASSLRNRETQYF. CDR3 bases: TGTGCCAGCAGTTTAAGGAATCGAGAGACCCAGTACTTC.